Presented here are 30 T cell receptor beta chains from one specimen sequenced in a study of human T cells and chemical hapten exposure. From the RACE reads, TCRdb called clonotypes with MiXCR, one entry per CDR3 protein. The repertoire holds more than 150,000 distinct CDR3 sequences, under 25% seen once, with over 2% in the top ten. Time point indicated: patch test 3, about 24 weeks after DPC sensitization. Treatment given: therapeutic diphenylcyclopropenone sensitization with weekly scalp DPC. The specimen comprised whole blood, sampled in connection with sensitization to the hapten diphenylcyclopropenone (DPC). The receptor set was obtained from a woman in her thirties or forties with alopecia areata. Some clones in this sample may be carry-over from other donors' samples.

The chain uses TRBV5-1 and TRBJ2-1; weak D call: TRBD2 (5 bases). V was cut by 3 bases and J by 15 bases, with 16 bases left in between. CDR3 length: 12 residues. CDR1 SGHRS and CDR2 YFSETQ come from the germline V gene. CDR3 sequence reads: CASSYSRAGWFF. The CDR3 DNA is TGCGCCAGCAGCTACTCGAGGGCCGGTTGGTTCTTC.

This clonotype has only a few counts. The J gene is TRBJ2-4, the V gene TRBV24-1; weak D call: TRBD1 (6 bases). The CDR3 has 12 residues. Germline V gives CDR1 KGHDR, CDR2 SFDVKD. V gave up 4 bases and J gave up 11 bases, with 11 bases separating them. CDR3 loop: CATSDLRGLQYF. The CDR3 DNA is TGTGCCACCAGTGACCTCAGGGGCCTTCAGTACTTC.

The V and J genes are TRBV28 and TRBJ2-7, with D hard to call. CDR1 MDHEN and CDR2 SYDVKM come from the germline V gene. The CDR3 is 12 residues long. V was clipped by 3 bases and J by 5 bases, with 8 bases between them. CDR3 nucleotides: TGTGCCAGCAGTTTGTCACTTAACGAGCAGTACTTC. Its translation is CASSLSLNEQYF.

The chain couples TRBV5-1 to TRBJ2-7; D gene unclear. Germline V gene lookup returns CDR1 SGHRS and CDR2 YFSETQ. The V end was cut by 4 bases, the J end by 0 bases, with 11 bases between. The CDR3 covers 14 residues. The CDR3 DNA follows: TGCGCCAGCAGCCTAGTAGCCCCCTCCTACGAGCAGTACTTC. Amino acids: CASSLVAPSYEQYF.

This clonotype came up a few times. The chain uses TRBV7-2 and TRBJ2-1, with 9 bases identical to TRBD2. The CDR3 length is 15 residues. Germline-derived CDR1 and CDR2 are SGHTA and FQGNSA. V lost 4 bases to trimming and J lost 7 bases; unmatched junction nucleotides: 8. This chain's CDR3 is CASSYIAGAWNEQFF. CDR3 DNA: TGTGCCAGCAGCTACATAGCGGGAGCGTGGAATGAGCAGTTCTTC.

The rearrangement joins TRBV28 to TRBJ2-5, with D hard to call. Trimming left V 5 bases short and J 4 bases short, with 2 bases between. Per the germline V gene, CDR1 is MDHEN and CDR2 is SYDVKM. This CDR3 has 10 amino acids. The CDR3 bases are TGTGCCAGCAGTACAGAGACCCAGTACTTC. This gives the protein CASSTETQYF.

The gene calls are TRBV27 and TRBJ2-1, with D maybe TRBD1 (5 bases). The CDR3 consists of 14 residues. CDR1 and CDR2 (germline): MNHEY, SMNVEV (reference sequence). V lost 4 bases and J lost 3, with 10 bases in between. In DNA form, the CDR3 reads TGTGCCAGCAGTTACGCAGGGCTCTACAATGAGCAGTTCTTC. Translated, it gives CASSYAGLYNEQFF.

This clonotype was seen a handful of times. Here the CDR3 reads CASSTGTSGSLDTQYF. In DNA form, the CDR3 reads TGTGCCAGCAGTACCGGGACTAGCGGGAGTCTAGATACGCAGTATTTT. The chain carries TRBV12-3 or TRBV12-4 and TRBJ2-3, with 14 bases aligning to TRBD2. The ends lost 5 bases at V and 5 bases at J; junction bases unmatched: 6. The CDR3 sequence is 16 residues long.

In its sample, this clonotype was seen a few times. V gene TRBV27 combines with J gene TRBJ2-7; D not certain. Germline CDR1 reads MNHEY; CDR2 reads SMNVEV (reference sequence). Trimming took off 6 bases at V and 0 bases at J, with 18 bases between the two ends. The CDR3 is 16 amino acids. CDR3 coding DNA: TGTGCCAGCAGGGGGTATCAAGGGTCAAGCTCCTACGAGCAGTACTTC. Its protein product is CASRGYQGSSSYEQYF.

This clonotype was recorded a few times. This sequence joins TRBV7-6 and TRBJ2-1, with a tentative D call TRBD1 (5 bases). CDR1 is SGHVS and CDR2 is FNYEAQ in the germline V gene. This CDR3 has 14 residues. Deletions cut 0 bases from V and 6 bases from J, with 9 bases between. The chain's CDR3 is CASSLAQQGNEQFF. The CDR3 coding sequence is TGTGCCAGCAGCTTAGCACAGCAGGGCAATGAGCAGTTCTTC.

This clonotype appeared a few times. J is TRBJ2-1 and V is TRBV29-1; D is ambiguous. The CDR3 has 13 residues. Trimming cost V 2 bases and J 9 bases, with 14 bases left between them. Per germline, CDR1 SQVTM and CDR2 ANQGSEA. The CDR3 region has the DNA TGCAGCGTTGAACCAGCCGAAGGTGTTGAGCAGTTCTTC. Encoded protein: CSVEPAEGVEQFF.

The J gene is TRBJ1-5, the V gene TRBV6-1, with no clear D. Germline V CDR1 and CDR2: MNHNS, SASEGT. V dropped 6 bases and J dropped 1 base, with 4 bases sitting between them. The CDR3 length is 12 residues. This chain's CDR3 is CASRPSNQPQHF. The CDR3 DNA reads as TGTGCCAGCAGGCCCAGCAATCAGCCCCAGCATTTT.

The table lists this clonotype with many counts. This CDR3 is CSARTSGYNEQFF. CDR3 nucleotides: TGCAGCGCCCGGACTAGCGGATACAATGAGCAGTTCTTC. The chain uses TRBV29-1 and TRBJ2-1, with 10 bases identical to TRBD2. The V gene end was trimmed by 7 bases and the J gene end by 4 bases; junction bases not matched to a gene: 4. There are 13 residues in the CDR3. From germline, CDR1 is SQVTM and CDR2 ANQGSEA.

This clonotype was found many times. V and J are TRBV7-2 and TRBJ2-5, with D uncertain. V lost 1 base and J lost 0, with 6 bases in between. From germline, CDR1 is SGHTA and CDR2 FQGNSA. The CDR3 covers 14 residues. The CDR3, as DNA: TGTGCCAGCAGCTTAGTGCAGTACCAAGAGACCCAGTACTTC. This sequence encodes CASSLVQYQETQYF.

The V and J genes are TRBV9 and TRBJ2-5; TRBD2 might be the D (5 bases). V was clipped by 0 bases and J by 5 bases, with 8 bases between them. This CDR3 is built from 13 residues. Germline assignment: CDR1 SGDLS and CDR2 YYNGEE. The CDR3 nucleotides read TGTGCCAGCAGCGTAGAGACGGGGGAGACCCAGTACTTC. It translates to CASSVETGETQYF.

The sample holds a few counts of this clonotype. The chain carries TRBV28 and TRBJ2-7, with D perhaps matching TRBD2 (6 bases). CDR1 MDHEN and CDR2 SYDVKM come from the germline V gene. The CDR3 length is 13 residues. Trimming shortened V by 6 bases and J by 0 bases, and 9 bases separated the two germline ends. The CDR3 loop is CASSHGSSYEQYF. CDR3 bases: TGTGCCAGCAGCCACGGGAGCTCCTACGAGCAGTACTTC.

V gene TRBV29-1 combines with J gene TRBJ2-3; 7 bases align to TRBD1. This CDR3 comprises 14 residues. Germline V gene lookup returns CDR1 SQVTM and CDR2 ANQGSEA. V was clipped by 7 bases and J by 2 bases; unmatched bases: 9. The CDR3 DNA follows: TGCAGCGCCAGCCTTGGGACAGTCACAGATACGCAGTATTTT. It encodes CSASLGTVTDTQYF.

V is TRBV18 and J is TRBJ1-2; no definite D call. Deletions cut 0 bases from V and 4 bases from J, with 15 bases between. CDR1 is KGHSH, CDR2 LQKENI, per germline. The CDR3 extends over 16 amino acids. In DNA form, the CDR3 reads TGTGCCAGCTCACCACCGTCCGCCCTTCCCCCCTATGGCTACACCTTC. As protein: CASSPPSALPPYGYTF. Variable domain in full (rest from reference TRBV18 and TRBJ1-2): NAGVMQNPRHLVRRRGQEARLRCSPMKGHSHVYWYRQLPEEGLKFMVYLQKENIIDESGMPKERFSAEFPKEGPSILRIQQVVRGDSAAYFCASSPPSALPPYGYTFGSGTRLTVV.

This clonotype was seen a few times. The CDR3 is CSARDQPAGGGYNEQFF. In DNA form, the CDR3 reads TGCAGTGCTAGAGATCAACCAGCGGGAGGAGGCTACAATGAGCAGTTCTTC. The chain is built from TRBV20-1 and TRBJ2-1; 9 positions agree with TRBD2. The CDR3 sequence is 17 residues long. The germline CDR1 and CDR2 sequences are DFQATT and SNEGSKA (reference sequence). Unmatched junction bases numbered 9, after V lost 0 bases and J lost 3 bases.

The rearrangement joins TRBV7-9 to TRBJ2-2; TRBD2 agrees at 7 bases. The ends lost 2 bases at V and 1 base at J; junction bases unmatched: 10. CDR1 and CDR2 (germline): SEHNR, FQNEAQ (reference sequence). This CDR3 has 18 amino acids. The DNA for the CDR3 is TGTGCCAGCAGCTTACGTCGCGCGGGAGAGCTGAACACCGGGGAGCTGTTTTTT. This translates into CASSLRRAGELNTGELFF.

The V gene is TRBV9, the J gene TRBJ2-3; D might be TRBD2 (5 bases). CDR3 size: 15 residues. Germline-derived CDR1 and CDR2 are SGDLS and YYNGEE. The V end lost 2 bases, the J end lost 6 bases, and 16 bases lay between the germline ends. Here the CDR3 DNA reads TGTGCCAGCAGCGTTACCTACCCTAGCAGGGATACGCAGTATTTT. Its protein is CASSVTYPSRDTQYF.

This clonotype was seen a handful of times. J is TRBJ1-5 and V is TRBV20-1, with D possibly TRBD1 on 6 matching bases. The CDR3 loop spans 15 amino acids. Germline values: CDR1 DFQATT, CDR2 SNEGSKA (reference sequence). The germline V and J ends were trimmed by 3 bases and 8 bases, with 20 bases remaining between them. The CDR3 here is CSARDSSATREPQHF. The CDR3 DNA follows: TGCAGTGCTAGGGACAGCTCCGCCACTCGGGAGCCCCAGCATTTT.

The chain is built from TRBV28 and TRBJ2-2; no firm D call. The CDR3 runs to 14 residues. CDR1 is MDHEN and CDR2 is SYDVKM in the germline V gene. V was pared by 10 bases and J by 2 bases, with 14 bases between. This chain's CDR3 is CATRDWSNTGELFF. CDR3 coding DNA: TGTGCCACCCGAGACTGGTCCAACACCGGGGAGCTGTTTTTT.

This clonotype was seen repeatedly, ten times or more. V is TRBV4-3 and J is TRBJ2-1; 10 bases align to TRBD2. V was pared by 2 bases and J by 9 bases, with 16 bases of the junction left unmatched. The CDR3 consists of 18 residues. Germline CDR1 reads LGHNA; CDR2 reads YSLEER. The CDR3 loop is CASSQPSLAGAGSGEQFF. The CDR3 nucleotides read TGCGCCAGCAGCCAACCTAGCCTAGCGGGAGCGGGATCGGGTGAGCAGTTCTTC.

This chain joins TRBV9 and TRBJ2-6; TRBD1 might be the D (5 bases). Germline CDR1 reads SGDLS; CDR2 reads YYNGEE. This CDR3 region has 18 residues. Trimming took 4 bases from V and 1 from J, leaving 18 bases between them. In DNA form, the CDR3 reads TGTGCCAGCAGCCCAAAATCGGACGGACAATCTGGGGCCAACGTCCTGACTTTC. Its translation: CASSPKSDGQSGANVLTF. The whole variable domain, remainder taken from reference TRBV9 and TRBJ2-6, is DSGVTQTPKHLITATGQRVTLRCSPRSGDLSVYWYQQSLDQGLQFLIQYYNGEERAKGNILERFSAQQFPDLHSELNLSSLELGDSALYFCASSPKSDGQSGANVLTFGAGSRLTVL.

The J gene is TRBJ2-1, the V gene TRBV10-3, with D perhaps matching TRBD2 (6 bases). The germline CDR1 and CDR2 sequences are ENHRY and SYGVKD. The CDR3 length is 15 residues. V was pared by 2 bases and J by 10 bases, with 18 bases between. CDR3 nucleotides: TGTGCCATCAGTGAGACGATCTCTAGAGGAGGGGAGCAGTTCTTC. Residues: CAISETISRGGEQFF.

There are a few counts of this clonotype. The chain joins TRBV27 to TRBJ1-2, with D perhaps matching TRBD1 (5 bases). V was cut by 5 bases and J by 3 bases, with 19 bases left in between. The CDR3 sequence is 16 residues long. CDR1 is MNHEY, CDR2 SMNVEV, per germline (reference sequence). The CDR3 region has the DNA TGTGCCAGCAGTGGGAAAAGGGAGAGGGGCGACTATGGCTACACCTTC. As protein: CASSGKRERGDYGYTF.

J is TRBJ2-7 and V is TRBV5-5; 7 nucleotides line up with TRBD2. CDR1 and CDR2 from the germline V gene are SGHKS and YYEKEE (reference sequence). This CDR3 has 17 residues. Trimming at V came to 0 bases and at J to 4 bases, leaving 13 bases not matched to a gene. The CDR3: CASSLGIGATSRYEQYF. The CDR3 bases are TGTGCCAGCAGCTTGGGCATTGGGGCGACTAGCCGGTACGAGCAGTACTTC.

A few counts support this clonotype. The chain uses TRBV5-1 and TRBJ2-1, with 9 bases identical to TRBD1. The germline CDR1 and CDR2 sequences are SGHRS and YFSETQ. V was pared by 8 bases and J by 6 bases, with 12 bases of the junction left unmatched. This CDR3 spans 15 amino acids. The DNA of the CDR3 is TGCGCCAGTTCGGTAGGGACAGGGAAGGGCAATGAGCAGTTCTTC. Amino acid sequence: CASSVGTGKGNEQFF. The variable domain in full, with the rest retrieved from reference TRBV5-1 and TRBJ2-1, is KAGVTQTPRYLIKTRGQQVTLSCSPISGHRSVSWYQQTPGQGLQFLFEYFSETQRNKGNFPGRFSGRQFSNSRSEMNVSTLELGDSALYLCASSVGTGKGNEQFFGPGTRLTVL.

V and J are TRBV5-1 and TRBJ2-5, with 7 nucleotides matching TRBD2. Germline-derived CDR1 and CDR2 are SGHRS and YFSETQ. This CDR3 comprises 15 residues. The ends lost 5 bases at V and 4 bases at J; junction bases unmatched: 11. CDR3 loop: CASRNAWGGTETQYF. DNA of the CDR3: TGCGCCAGCAGAAATGCGTGGGGGGGTACAGAGACCCAGTACTTC. The full variable domain, its missing parts supplied by reference TRBV5-1 and TRBJ2-5, is KAGVTQTPRYLIKTRGQQVTLSCSPISGHRSVSWYQQTPGQGLQFLFEYFSETQRNKGNFPGRFSGRQFSNSRSEMNVSTLELGDSALYLCASRNAWGGTETQYFGPGTRLLVL.